This TCR beta chain is drawn from a study of shared clonotypes between healthy human individuals (dated by TCRdb to 2019 to 2021). With respect to the entire study: The cohort included three men and a couple of women between 18 and 49 years of age. For each donor, CD4 naive and CD4 memory were each run on three plates, CD8 naive on two plates, and CD8 memory on one plate. The study deeply sequenced blood TCR repertoires of five healthy adults to estimate repertoire size and the extent of clonotype sharing between individuals. Per donor, leukapheresis produced somewhere between about 0.85 and 9.5 billion PBMCs. To increase sequencing depth and limit assay-specific biases, TCR repertoire library preparation and sequencing were carried out by different laboratories using diverse techniques.

General conclusions and limits of the study: Even with the large sequencing depth, rarefaction of the sorted-subset datasets indicated that sequencing was incomplete. The small number of donors limited the genetic and exposure-history diversity represented. Approximately 4.8% of naive CD4, around 3.5% of naive CD8, about 2.4% of memory CD4, and about 0.4% of memory CD8 clonotypes were shared across several donors. Larger estimated clonotype richness was generally found for naive subsets than for memory subsets. Higher generation probabilities were observed for clonotypes shared by all four sorted-subset donors than for non-shared clonotypes. Based on pairwise subsampling, the degree of clonotype sharing among donors was expected to be affected by sequencing depth. Sampling was limited to blood, and TCR repertoires in tissue likely differ from TCR repertoires in blood.

Using the deep immunoSEQ assay, TCR CDR3 regions were amplified from genomic DNA by multiplex PCR. Extracted genomic DNA from each cell subset was distributed evenly across all wells of several immunoSEQ 96-well plates, and each plate was treated as a replicate. For sorted subsets, each replicate PCR was loaded with around 200 ng genomic DNA, equivalent to 25,000 to 35,000 T cell genomes. The purified libraries were quantified using a Qubit 3.0 fluorometer, sized with a Bioanalyzer 2100, and then quantified again using the KAPA Library Quantification kit. A separate single-read 150-cycle Illumina NextSeq 550 flow cell was used to sequence each immunoSEQ 96-well plate. In the authors' own workflow: Because the immunoSEQ output held only junctional sequences and lacked quality scores, the filtering could not match the filtering applied to full-length reads. Sequences were annotated with PyIR, a Python wrapper for IgBLAST v1.9, and V/J genes and CDR3 were assigned using IMGT germline references. Reads were filtered out if the reads had weak V/J assignments (E-value above 1e-6), no CDR3, stop codons, out-of-frame junctions, or ambiguous translated residues. V3J clonotypes were defined by identical inferred V gene, J gene, and CDR3 amino acid sequence. Percentage overlap between repertoires was computed as shared unique clonotypes divided by the size of the smaller repertoire. Three approaches were used to assess repertoire richness: RTK rarefaction, the Chao1 estimator, and Recon v2.1 estimates of unobserved clonotypes. For all TCRbeta clonotypes obtained by the gDNA method from a handful of donors, generation probabilities were computed with OLGA. TCRdb stores this immuneACCESS table with in-frame sequences only. Part of the clones is absent; in the studies checked, under half of the shortfall reflects unresolved V genes, and no reason is known for the rest. The DNA was the basis for D and trimming; V, J and clone size are from that table. The table for this sample lists around 1.6 million clones; 95% to 99% of them were counted only once. The ten largest account for less than 0.55% of the sample.

Donors were healthy HIV-negative adults with no recently reported acute infections or vaccinations. Every donor was a Caucasian adult residing in Nashville, Tennessee, USA. CD4+ T cells were enriched by magnetic negative selection; naive cells were then positively selected on CD45RA, and the negative fraction formed the memory subset. Blood was collected by leukapheresis, and PBMCs were isolated by Ficoll-Histopaque density gradient centrifugation and then cryopreserved in liquid nitrogen vapor phase. Analytical flow cytometry was used to check the purity and quantity of every magnetically sorted T cell population. From each sorted fraction, genomic DNA was isolated and quantified by UV absorbance on a Nanodrop 2000c. Sequences MNHNS (CDR1) and SASEGT (CDR2) are obtained from the germline V gene. Measured from the cysteine to the phenylalanine, the CDR3 is 19 residues long. The kept DNA is CDR3 alone, 57 bases in frame from the first base. After removal of 3 bases from V and 4 bases from J, the junction retains 14 bases not matched to a gene.

This clone was detected only once. The antigen it recognizes is unknown. No clone much larger than this one lies a single base away; base qualities are absent. The origin of this receptor is a man younger than 45 in good health. Sequencing input: naive CD4+ T cells sorted from blood. The meaning of the sample's cell subset or site label: CD45RA+ positively selected. The chain employs TRBV6-1 and TRBJ2-1; TRBD2 lines up with 11 middle nucleotides. The CDR3 corresponds to CASSDHIAGGSVTYNEQFF. The bases read TGTGCCAGCAGTGACCATATAGCGGGAGGGTCCGTTACGTACAATGAGCAGTTCTTC.